The source of this T cell receptor (beta chain) is a study of cytomegalovirus exposure and HLA in healthy donors (dated by TCRdb to the late 2010s). Looking at the study overall: According to an earlier analysis of a few hundred of the donors, 150 million to 200 million T cells yielded 95 million to 140 million unique TCR beta sequences and approximately 280 Gb of sequence data. An early release covering roughly 640 HLA-typed donors comprised 250 to 350 gigabases of sequencing data and around 80 million unique TCR sequences. Of the roughly 400 genotyped donors, over 70% fell in the genetic ancestry cluster associated with self-reported Caucasian donors. The study aimed to test whether signatures of past pathogen exposure could be identified by cataloging public T cell receptors. The study used immunosequencing to profile the T cell repertoires of more than 650 subjects and linked those repertoires to cytomegalovirus serostatus. A separate validation cohort of some 130 different subjects was used in addition to the approximately 700-subject first cohort. High-throughput TCR immunosequencing, statistical association of individual TCRs with disease status, and machine learning were combined to predict cytomegalovirus infection status. To study patterns of TCR occurrence, a later analysis re-analyzed previously published TCR beta repertoires from around 660 donors and added high-resolution HLA genotyping. Rather than using new phenotypic data, the later analysis identified candidate immune exposures from TCR beta sequences and from how often those sequences occurred across donors. To decide whether each TCR beta V gene segment behaved as functional or pseudogenic, an earlier analysis of some 600 of the donors relied on high-throughput TCR beta sequencing. Alongside the repertoire data, information on donor age, sex, ethnicity and CMV serostatus was compiled. A later genetic analysis took genome-wide SNP genotypes for about 55% of the 666 donors and used that subset as a discovery cohort. All discovery cohort repertoires had been generated on a single sequencing platform. HLA typing included class I and class II loci at four-digit resolution. Typing coverage differed by locus: A, B, C, DRB1 and DQB1 were typed in roughly 620-630 donors, DQA1 in approximately 520, DPA1 in 600 to 610, and DPB1 in around 440. Four to six DR-DQ haplotypes were handled as single units for association and clustering, since linkage in the cohort was strong. Among over 350 genotyped donors of the cohort, an average of around 240,000 unique TCR beta nucleotide sequences were sequenced per donor, about a sixth of them non-productive.

The cohort consisted of 600 to 750 healthy bone marrow donors. Cohort members were all nominally healthy when sampled, although unrecorded immune exposures were likely present. The donor was CMV seropositive and belonged to the group of about 290 seropositive cohort members. A peripheral blood sample was collected from each donor, and TCR beta sequencing was performed on peripheral blood mononuclear cells. The Qiagen DNeasy Blood Extraction Kit was used to extract genomic DNA from the blood cell samples. The full study reports these points: A later analysis found that HLA-associated TCR beta chains were more clonally expanded and had lower generation probabilities than equally common non-associated chains. A later analysis found that TCR association rates varied across HLA loci, with DRB1 alleles showing the most associated TCRs and HLA-C alleles the fewest. In both the original and validation cohorts, the classifier was reported to diagnose cytomegalovirus status with high specificity and sensitivity. A later analysis associated around 16,000 TCR beta sequences with specific HLA alleles at a false discovery rate of 0.05. In an earlier analysis of roughly 560 of the donors, most TCR beta V segments were observed in productive rearrangements about 90% or about 30% of the time, broadly matching IMGT annotations. A cluster of highly shared sequence variants was judged likely to be a technical artifact of the sequencing pipeline. Some IMGT-functional V segments, including TRBV6-2 and TRBV6-3, could not be distinguished by the 87-base-pair reads and were therefore excluded. A further reported finding was that TCR beta sequences accurately predicted the HLA-A and HLA-B alleles for most subjects in the first cohort. The study gave a list of about 150 TCR beta chains associated with cytomegalovirus. Sequencing depth was assumed to be roughly uniform across donors in the presence/absence analyses, though that assumption may not hold. According to the authors, the approach could potentially be generalized to other disease states and immunological phenotypes. When HLA alleles, especially DR and DQ, strongly co-occurred, TCR associations were difficult to assign to individual alleles. While some public TCRs were present in many individuals, most TCR sequences turned up only very rarely across donors. In a later analysis, several top co-occurrence clusters were reported to appear linked to parvovirus B19, influenza, CMV and Epstein-Barr virus. HLA typing was unavailable for some donors at each locus, so association tests used only the typed subset. Because counts were too low, roughly 16 rarely observed V segments, including chromosome 9 orphons, were excluded from the earlier analysis of some 540 of the donors. According to a later genetic analysis, donors in an Asian-associated ancestry cluster had fewer N-insertions in productive TCRs than the approximately 610-donor mean. In vitro tests confirmed that three of the cytomegalovirus-associated TCR beta chains recognize cytomegalovirus antigens. For the cohort, immune exposure information was limited to CMV serostatus. Correlated functional status among segregating V segments might be attributable to linkage disequilibrium, but an unknown experimental factor could not be ruled out. In this cohort, only TCR beta chains were sequenced, and detectable features were limited by the absence of alpha or paired-chain data. A later genetic analysis associated a missense DCLRE1C variant with V-gene and J-gene trimming of TCR beta chains, and an independent cohort replicated the association. Most CMV-associated TCR beta chains appeared to be HLA-restricted in a later analysis, and the HLA associations seemed to be driven largely by CMV exposure.

Library construction relied on the immunoSEQ multiplex PCR assay. The multiplex PCR relied on a mix of 60 forward primers for TCR Vbeta segments and 13 reverse primers for TCR Jbeta segments. The CDR3 region of rearranged TCR beta genes was amplified from genomic DNA by a multiplex PCR assay. The amplified TCR beta libraries were sequenced on the Illumina HiSeq System as 87-base-pair reads. The original pipeline was this. A later analysis tallied 80 million to 95 million unique TCR beta chains across the approximately 670 repertoires, and about 10 million of those chains were shared by two or more donors. Raw reads were error-corrected and collapsed into unique sequences by a nearest-neighbor algorithm in which closely related sequences were merged to remove PCR and sequencing errors. CDR3 sequences were aligned to IMGT reference sequences to assign V, D and J gene segments. For a sequence to be retained, a match of at least six nucleotides to both a V gene segment and a J gene segment was required. Rearrangements were called productive when the CDR3 lacked stop codons and stayed in frame with V and J; all others were non-productive. CDR3 was defined according to IMGT convention as the region running from the second conserved V-encoded cysteine to the conserved J-encoded phenylalanine. In an earlier analysis of around 540 of the donors, sequences lacking an unambiguous match to a single V gene segment were excluded. An earlier analysis of a few hundred of the donors classified V segments as functional when productive rearrangements were above 56.7% and as segregating when the standard deviation between donors was above 5%. A statistical classification framework was built for diagnosing cytomegalovirus status from the catalog of TCR beta chain sequences. In a later analysis, V and J genes were assigned by comparing TCR nucleotide sequences against IMGT/GENE-DB human TR gene sequences. Using the TCRdist pipeline, a later analysis assigned CDR3 sequences along with most-parsimonious VDJ recombination scenarios. In a later analysis, each TCR beta chain was defined by its CDR3 amino acid sequence together with its V-gene family, and reads lacking a unique V-gene family were excluded. To address suspected cross-contamination and a sequencing artifact, a later analysis removed under 600 highly shared, low-generation-probability nucleotide sequences. For each public chain, a later analysis derived a clonal expansion index from normalized ranks of inferred template counts within each repertoire. Generation probabilities in a later analysis came from a VDJ recombination model fitted to out-of-frame rearrangements, and those results were checked against IGoR. In a later analysis, hypergeometric tests were used to score TCR-TCR, TCR-HLA and TCR-CMV co-occurrence, with a repertoire-size bias correction applied to TCR pairs. To estimate false discovery rates, a later analysis permuted the HLA or CMV assignments 20 times. In a later analysis, co-occurring TCRs were grouped with DBSCAN, and TCRdist sequence similarity was added when clustering was performed within HLA-allele-positive subsets. Repertoires with fewer than 30,000 or more than 120,000 public chains were left out of co-occurrence clustering, as were about 5 repertoires with anomalous nucleotide sharing. The source is immuneACCESS, and TCRdb retained only in-frame sequences with V and J called. Part of the clones is not carried over; for the studies checked, unresolved V genes explain less than half of this, and the remainder is unexplained. The V and J calls and the clone size are those of that table, but D and trimming were determined from the DNA. The sample table lists about 160,000 clones, approximately 79% of them with a count of one. Just under 1% of the sample is taken by the ten largest.

The germline V gene gives CDR1 as SGHRS and CDR2 as YFSETQ. V gives up 0 bases and J gives up 6 bases, and the segment between their germline ends measures 13 bases. From cysteine to phenylalanine, the CDR3 is 14 amino acids long. The kept DNA is CDR3 alone, 42 bases in frame from the first base. Regarding this clone: Its target antigen remains unknown. Base qualities were left out, and no much larger clone turns up one base away.

The source is a woman aged 50 to 65 in good health and CMV-seropositive. Sequenced input: PBMCs. The chain couples TRBV5-1 to TRBJ2-7; D gene: possibly TRBD1, on 6 matching bases. The nucleotide sequence is given as TGCGCCAGCAGCTTGGGGGGGCAAGGAGGCGAGCAGTACTTC. This sequence encodes CASSLGGQGGEQYF.